The next 13 T cell receptor beta chains were all read from a single sample in a study of T-cell reconstitution after alpha-beta-depleted transplantation in children. As it was prepared, the TCRbeta library received unique molecular identifiers. Via MiXCR, TCRdb re-called the PCR reads, giving one row per CDR3 protein. The table has 350,000 to 500,000 distinct CDR3 sequences, around two fifths seen once; the top ten hold about 30%. The material was PBMCs, obtained before TCRalphabeta/CD19-depleted stem cell transplant. These receptors all stem from a girl aged 2 to 10 with aplastic anemia, due to receive a stem cell transplant.

The genes are TRBV10-3 and TRBJ2-7; TRBD1 might be the D (5 bases). Germline values: CDR1 ENHRY, CDR2 SYGVKD. V lost 0 bases to trimming and J lost 2 bases, with 8 bases between them. This CDR3 has 14 residues. CDR3 amino acids: CAISESVRAYEQYF. As DNA, the CDR3 is TGTGCCATCAGTGAGTCAGTCAGGGCCTACGAGCAGTACTTC.

This clonotype showed up just a few times. A single base separates this from a much larger clone, so it may be a read error. The chain is built from TRBV20-1 and TRBJ2-3; D is possibly TRBD2 (6 bases). This CDR3 is 12 amino acids long. CDR1 is DFQATT, CDR2 SNEGSKA, per germline (reference sequence). V lost 3 bases and J 4 bases, leaving 8 bases between the germline ends. The CDR3 nucleotides are TGCAGTGCTAGCGGGAGTGCAGATACGCAGTATTTT. Amino acids: CSASGSADTQYF.

This clonotype has just a few counts. The CDR3: CAFCFLMTSGRGSYNEQFF. CDR3 in DNA: TGTGCCTTCTGTTTCCTTATGACTAGCGGGAGGGGATCCTACAATGAGCAGTTCTTC. This chain uses TRBV3-1 with TRBJ2-1; 14 bases are a match to TRBD2. The germline V gene has CDR1 LGHDT and CDR2 YNNKEL (reference sequence). The CDR3 covers 19 residues. Trimming removed 11 bases from V and 1 base from J; junction bases left unmatched: 16.

V gene TRBV20-1 combines with J gene TRBJ2-1, with 11 nucleotides matching TRBD2. Germline CDR1 reads DFQATT; CDR2 reads SNEGSKA (reference sequence). The V segment lost 0 bases and the J segment 4 bases; nucleotides outside the gene matches: 5. This CDR3 contains 16 residues. This CDR3 is CSARDPWTSGYNEQFF. The CDR3 coding sequence is TGCAGTGCTAGAGACCCCTGGACTAGCGGGTACAATGAGCAGTTCTTC.

The chain employs TRBV5-1 and TRBJ2-2; perhaps TRBD2 as D (5 bases). Trimming shortened V by 0 bases and J by 6 bases, and 12 bases separated the two germline ends. The CDR3 has 15 residues. Germline lookup yields CDR1 SGHRS and CDR2 YFSETQ. In DNA form, the CDR3 reads TGCGCCAGCAGCTTGGATGTCAGAGCGGCCGGGGAGCTGTTTTTT. Translating gives CASSLDVRAAGELFF. Complete variable domain (other parts from reference TRBV5-1 and TRBJ2-2): KAGVTQTPRYLIKTRGQQVTLSCSPISGHRSVSWYQQTPGQGLQFLFEYFSETQRNKGNFPGRFSGRQFSNSRSEMNVSTLELGDSALYLCASSLDVRAAGELFFGEGSRLTVL.

This chain joins TRBV27 and TRBJ2-7; a possible D gene is TRBD1 (6 bases). The CDR3 has 14 amino acids. Germline assignment: CDR1 MNHEY and CDR2 SMNVEV (reference sequence). Trimming took off 8 bases at V and 1 base at J, with 15 bases between the two ends. This chain's CDR3 is CASRGTGWSYEQYF. CDR3 nucleotide sequence: TGTGCCAGCCGCGGCACAGGGTGGTCCTACGAGCAGTACTTC.

The V and J genes are TRBV28 and TRBJ2-1; D is unclear. V lost 8 bases to trimming and J lost 3 bases, with 14 bases between them. The CDR3 covers 14 residues. CDR1 MDHEN and CDR2 SYDVKM come from the germline V gene. The CDR3 region is CASRPGTSYNEQFF. The CDR3 coding sequence is TGTGCCAGCCGTCCAGGAACGAGCTACAATGAGCAGTTCTTC.

This clonotype was seen once. The rearrangement links TRBV2 to TRBJ2-4, with D perhaps assigned TRBD1 or TRBD2 (5 bases each). The length of the CDR3 is 14 residues. In germline, CDR1 is SNHLY, CDR2 FYNNEI. Trimming cost V 1 base and J 9 bases, with 13 bases left between them. DNA for the CDR3: TGTGCCAGCAGTGAAGGGGGACGGCACCGCATTCAGTACTTC. It is translated as CASSEGGRHRIQYF.

The rearrangement links TRBV6-1 to TRBJ2-5, with D perhaps TRBD2 (5 bases). The length of the CDR3 is 14 residues. Trimming took off 5 bases at V and 2 bases at J, with 12 bases between the two ends. The germline V gene has CDR1 MNHNS and CDR2 SASEGT. The chain's CDR3 is CASSQGLIQETQYF. CDR3 bases: TGTGCCAGCAGTCAAGGACTGATTCAAGAGACCCAGTACTTC.

Comment on this clonotype: The CDR3 does not end in the conserved phenylalanine or tryptophan, so this is likely a read error. The limits of the CDR3 on the DNA are not certain, so only TCRdb's listed CDR3 is given. This CDR3 reads CSARGREGGSD. The chain carries TRBV20-1 and TRBJ2-1; the table names TRBD2, a call not compared with the DNA. Termini included, the CDR3 measures 11 amino acids. Germline CDR1 and CDR2: DFQATT and SNEGSKA (reference sequence).

J is TRBJ2-7 and V is TRBV6-5; 10 nucleotides align to TRBD2. Germline V gene sequence: CDR1 MNHEY, CDR2 SVGAGI. The CDR3 length is 14 residues. Trimming at V came to 1 base and at J to 3 bases, leaving 0 bases not matched to a gene. The CDR3 protein is CASSYLAGGYEQYF. The CDR3 DNA reads as TGTGCCAGCAGTTACTTAGCGGGAGGCTACGAGCAGTACTTC.

The chain combines TRBV7-8 with TRBJ2-1, with D possibly being TRBD1 (6 bases). This CDR3 region has 13 residues. Trimming took off 9 bases at V and 10 bases at J, with 19 bases between the two ends. CDR1 and CDR2 from the germline V gene are SGHVS and FQNEAQ. CDR3 region: CASIGGFRGEQFF. The CDR3, as DNA: TGTGCCAGTATAGGGGGTTTTCGGGGAGAGCAGTTCTTC. The complete variable domain, with remaining parts taken from reference TRBV7-8 and TRBJ2-1, reads GAGVSQSPRYKVAKRGQDVALRCDPISGHVSLFWYQQALGQGPEFLTYFQNEAQLDKSGLPSDRFFAERPEGSVSTLKIQRTQQEDSAVYLCASIGGFRGEQFFGPGTRLTVL.

The genes are TRBV4-1 and TRBJ2-7, with TRBD1 identical over 7 bases. V lost 0 bases and J lost 2; bases outside the gene matches: 4. The length of the CDR3 is 15 residues. CDR1 and CDR2 (germline): MGHRA, YSYEKL. The CDR3 spells CASSQDHRGPYEQYF. As DNA, the CDR3 is TGCGCCAGCAGCCAAGATCACAGGGGCCCCTACGAGCAGTACTTC.